This entry lists 8 T cell receptor beta chains sequenced from one sample in a study of blood T cells in healthy people across ages. Then a second PCR, running about 6 to 11 cycles, was carried out with a sample-barcoded 5' primer and a J-beta primer mix. One entry per CDR3 protein results from TCRdb running MiXCR on the 5' RACE reads. The sample shows roughly 800,000 distinct CDR3 sequences, 53% of them seen only once. The sample was blood. The origin of the receptors is a man older than 75 in good health.

The chain couples TRBV14 to TRBJ2-1; D is unresolved. V was shortened by 4 bases and J by 4 bases, with 11 bases between the two germline ends. The CDR3 is 14 amino acids. Germline CDR1 and CDR2: SGHDN and FVKESK. CDR3 in amino acids: CASSRPLGYNEQFF. The CDR3, as DNA: TGTGCCAGCAGCCGCCCGCTGGGGTACAATGAGCAGTTCTTC.

This clonotype has a handful of counts. CDR3 in DNA: TGTGCCAGCAGCCCCCTCAGTTTCCCAGGGTCTCCCTACGAGCAGTACTTC. This translates into CASSPLSFPGSPYEQYF. V gene TRBV6-6 combines with J gene TRBJ2-7; maybe TRBD1 (5 bases). Trimming shortened V by 6 bases and J by 2 bases, and 23 bases separated the two germline ends. The germline V gene has CDR1 MNHNY and CDR2 SVGAGI (reference sequence). The CDR3 is 17 amino acids.

The chain has TRBV25-1 and TRBJ1-6; 8 nucleotides match TRBD1. Germline assignment: CDR1 MGHDK and CDR2 SYGVNS. With 10 bases clipped from V and 10 bases from J, the junction kept 9 bases outside the gene matches. The CDR3 runs to 13 residues. The CDR3 DNA is TGTGCCAACAGAGGGACAGGCAACTCACCCCTCCACTTT. It encodes CANRGTGNSPLHF.

The J gene is TRBJ2-1, the V gene TRBV15, with TRBD1 as a possible D gene (5 bases). Germline CDR1 is LNHNV and CDR2 is YYDKDF (reference sequence). Trimming took off 1 base at V and 5 bases at J, with 15 bases between the two ends. This CDR3 contains 16 residues. The CDR3 sequence: CATSRAVVGLNNEQFF. The CDR3 DNA follows: TGTGCCACCAGCAGAGCCGTAGTGGGGCTGAACAATGAGCAGTTCTTC.

The chain recombines TRBV29-1 with TRBJ2-1; a possible D gene is TRBD2 (6 bases). The J call could be wrong; TRBJ2-7 is a better fit for the DNA end. This CDR3 has 15 amino acids. CDR1 is SQVTM, CDR2 ANQGSEA, per germline. CDR3 in DNA: TGCAGCGTTATCACGGGACTCAGCTCCTACAATGAGCAGTACTTC. Translation gives CSVITGLSSYNEQYF.

CDR3 bases: TGCAGTGCCCCCCGTCCCCCAGAACGGCGGGACAATGAGCAGTTCTTC. It codes for CSAPRPPERRDNEQFF. The chain combines TRBV20-1 with TRBJ2-1; a weak D match, TRBD2 (5 bases). V was pared by 6 bases and J by 5 bases, with 23 bases between. CDR1 and CDR2 (germline): DFQATT, SNEGSKA (reference sequence). The CDR3 loop spans 16 amino acids.

This clonotype was picked up a small number of times. The V call is TRBV7-3, the J call TRBJ1-6, with D hard to call. This CDR3 region has 13 residues. The V end was cut by 5 bases, the J end by 8 bases, with 10 bases between. CDR1 and CDR2 (germline): SGHTA, FQGTGA. The CDR3 DNA sequence: TGTGCCAGCAGCACGGGAGTGGATTCACCCCTCCACTTT. Translation gives CASSTGVDSPLHF.

V usage is TRBV2 and J usage is TRBJ2-7; TRBD1 is a possible D gene (5 bases). Germline CDR1 reads SNHLY; CDR2 reads FYNNEI. The V and J ends lost 4 bases and 2 bases respectively, with 12 bases between them. This CDR3 is 14 amino acids long. The chain's CDR3 is CASSGPGRAYEQYF. Written as DNA, the CDR3 is TGTGCCAGCAGTGGGCCAGGGCGAGCCTACGAGCAGTACTTC.